Reported below is one T cell receptor (beta chain). Its antigen is not identified. The V and J ends lost 5 bases and 5 bases, in that order; junction bases with no gene match: 7. The CDR3 length is 14 residues. Germline CDR1 reads SGHVS; CDR2 reads FQNEAQ. This sample was taken from a study of a mutant IDH1 vaccine in newly diagnosed glioma. Study-wide context: Radiotherapy alone preceded vaccination by 4-6 weeks; alternatively, vaccination started with temozolomide cycles. Treated patients showed a male proportion of around 62%, a female proportion of about 38%, and a mean age of about 44 years.

Time point of the sample: week 35, safety follow-up. The investigators gave 300 ug of mutant IDH1 20-mer peptide in each vaccine dose, together with topical imiquimod. Assay: immunoSEQ multiplex PCR; the TCRdb copy retains only in-frame clones and omits some. The sample contains some 30,000 clones, around 80% of which appear only once. The genes are TRBV7-8 and TRBJ2-7, with 9 bases fitting TRBD1. The material sequenced was PBMCs, taken from a glioma patient whose treatment included an IDH1 peptide vaccine. This sequence originates from a woman in her thirties or forties with glioma. In nucleotides, the CDR3 is TGTGCCAGCAGCGACCGGGACAGGGTCCACGAGCAGTACTTC. Translation: CASSDRDRVHEQYF.